A single sample gave rise to the 21 T cell receptor beta chains below, sequenced in a study of blood T cell repertoires in COVID-19. Sequencing was performed with immunoSEQ multiplex PCR; in TCRdb, only in-frame clones are kept and a portion is missing. Of a few hundred thousand clones listed, approximately 86% are singletons. Sequencing was performed on peripheral blood. Source of these receptors: a human donor with COVID-19, enrolled during active disease. The donor label of this sample is uncertain.

The V and J genes are TRBV2 and TRBJ2-5; TRBD1 aligns across 11 bases. This CDR3 has 14 amino acids. Germline-derived CDR1 and CDR2 are SNHLY and FYNNEI. Unmatched junction bases numbered 1, after V lost 5 bases and J lost 2 bases. CDR3 sequence (DNA): TGTGCCAGCAGTAGGGACAGGGGGCAAGAGACCCAGTACTTC. Amino acids: CASSRDRGQETQYF.

This sequence joins TRBV5-1 and TRBJ1-1; 7 bases match TRBD1. Unmatched junction bases numbered 4, after V lost 5 bases and J lost 0 bases. Germline CDR1 is SGHRS and CDR2 is YFSETQ. The CDR3 contains 14 residues. The CDR3 DNA sequence: TGCGCCAGCAGTCGACAGGGCATGAACACTGAAGCTTTCTTT. Translation: CASSRQGMNTEAFF.

The chain combines TRBV7-2 with TRBJ1-5, with a tentative D call TRBD1 (6 bases). V lost 3 bases to trimming and J lost 4 bases, with 7 bases between them. Looked up from germline, CDR1 is SGHTA and CDR2 is FQGNSA. The length of the CDR3 is 13 residues. The CDR3 region has the DNA TGTGCCAGCAGCTTTACAGGGAATCAGCCCCAGCATTTT. Translating it yields CASSFTGNQPQHF.

This chain uses TRBV4-1 with TRBJ2-2; the D gene is possibly TRBD1 (5 bases). From germline, CDR1 is MGHRA and CDR2 YSYEKL. V was shortened by 0 bases and J by 5 bases, with 13 bases between the two germline ends. The length of the CDR3 is 16 residues. Here the CDR3 reads CASSQDSQGWTGELFF. In DNA form, the CDR3 reads TGCGCCAGCAGCCAAGATTCTCAGGGATGGACCGGGGAGCTGTTTTTT.

This clone has a handful of counts. This chain links TRBV6-5 with TRBJ1-1, with D possibly being TRBD1 (5 bases). V lost 5 bases, J lost 2 bases, and 15 bases lay in between. This CDR3 is 15 amino acids long. In germline, CDR1 is MNHEY, CDR2 SVGAGI. CDR3 protein: CASSPTGGGNTEAFF. In DNA, the CDR3 is TGTGCCAGCAGTCCCACGGGGGGGGGTAACACTGAAGCTTTCTTT.

The chain joins TRBV11-2 to TRBJ1-4; D gene ambiguous. Looked up from germline, CDR1 is SGHAT and CDR2 is FQNNGV. The CDR3 totals 15 residues. V lost 5 bases, J lost 7 bases, and 17 bases lay in between. The CDR3 DNA is TGTGCCAGCAGCCTAAGGTCGGGAAGCGGTGAAAAACTGTTTTTT. Protein: CASSLRSGSGEKLFF.

The chain uses TRBV27 and TRBJ2-2, with unresolved D. CDR1 and CDR2 from the germline V gene are MNHEY and SMNVEV (reference sequence). There are 15 residues in the CDR3. Trimming stripped 3 bases from V and 4 bases from J, with 12 bases between. CDR3 sequence: CASSFPRRSTGELFF. CDR3 in DNA: TGTGCCAGCAGTTTTCCCCGGAGAAGCACCGGGGAGCTGTTTTTT.

The chain combines TRBV24-1 with TRBJ2-7, with 8 bases aligning to TRBD2. CDR1 is KGHDR and CDR2 is SFDVKD in the germline V gene. This CDR3 comprises 13 residues. The V and J ends lost 1 base and 7 bases, in that order; junction bases with no gene match: 2. This chain's CDR3 is CATSDLAGAEQYF. The CDR3 nucleotides are TGTGCCACCAGTGATTTAGCGGGAGCGGAGCAGTACTTC.

This sequence joins TRBV14 and TRBJ1-5; D call uncertain. Germline V CDR1 and CDR2: SGHDN, FVKESK. The CDR3 is 13 residues long. The V end was cut by 9 bases, the J end by 7 bases, with 16 bases between. Here the CDR3 DNA reads TGTGCCAGAACCCCCGCGGGTTTGCAGCCCCAGCATTTT. This sequence encodes CARTPAGLQPQHF.

This sequence joins TRBV18 and TRBJ2-7, with TRBD1 matching 9 bases. Germline V lookup: CDR1 KGHSH, CDR2 LQKENI. The CDR3 has 15 amino acids. With 3 bases clipped from V and 4 bases from J, the junction kept 7 bases outside the gene matches. The CDR3 nucleotides are TGTGCCAGCTCACCGGGACAGGGCGTAAGTTACGAGCAGTACTTC. It specifies CASSPGQGVSYEQYF. The full variable domain, its missing parts supplied by reference TRBV18 and TRBJ2-7, is NAGVMQNPRHLVRRRGQEARLRCSPMKGHSHVYWYRQLPEEGLKFMVYLQKENIIDESGMPKERFSAEFPKEGPSILRIQQVVRGDSAAYFCASSPGQGVSYEQYFGPGTRLTVT.

The chain joins TRBV30 to TRBJ1-5, with D possibly being TRBD1 (6 bases). V was cut by 2 bases and J by 5 bases, with 10 bases left in between. CDR1 and CDR2 from the germline V gene are GTSNPN and SVGIG (reference sequence). This CDR3 has 13 residues. CDR3 residues: CAWSQAGDQPQHF. The CDR3 region has the DNA TGTGCCTGGAGTCAGGCAGGGGATCAGCCCCAGCATTTT.

The chain uses TRBV2 and TRBJ1-3, with D uncertain. V lost 0 bases to trimming and J lost 7 bases, with 7 bases between them. Germline CDR1 is SNHLY and CDR2 is FYNNEI. The CDR3 is 13 amino acids. The CDR3 here is CASSEARGNTIYF. The DNA of the CDR3 is TGTGCCAGCAGTGAAGCGCGCGGGAACACCATATATTTT.

The gene calls are TRBV14 and TRBJ1-2; weak D call: TRBD1 (5 bases). The V and J ends lost 2 bases and 4 bases respectively, with 11 bases between them. The CDR3 loop spans 14 amino acids. CDR1 and CDR2 from the germline V gene are SGHDN and FVKESK. The CDR3 reads CASSQTRQGYGYTF. CDR3 in DNA: TGTGCCAGCAGCCAAACCAGGCAGGGCTATGGCTACACCTTC.

This clone was observed a handful of times. V and J are TRBV6-6 and TRBJ1-1; D is ambiguous. The CDR3 has 14 residues. Between the trimmed V and J ends, which lost 6 bases and 5 bases, there was a span of 16 bases. The germline V gene encodes CDR1 MNHNY and CDR2 SVGAGI (reference sequence). In DNA form, the CDR3 reads TGTGCCAGCAGACCCCTCGGACGGACTACTGAAGCTTTCTTT. It codes for CASRPLGRTTEAFF.

In its sample, this clone was seen a few times. In DNA, the CDR3 is TGCGCCAGCAGCTTGGATGTTTACGGAGGAACTGAAGCTTTCTTT. It specifies CASSLDVYGGTEAFF. The chain combines TRBV5-1 with TRBJ1-1, with D hard to call. Germline V gives CDR1 SGHRS, CDR2 YFSETQ. There are 15 residues in the CDR3. V lost 0 bases and J lost 5, with 14 bases in between. Full variable domain (rest looked up from reference TRBV5-1 and TRBJ1-1): KAGVTQTPRYLIKTRGQQVTLSCSPISGHRSVSWYQQTPGQGLQFLFEYFSETQRNKGNFPGRFSGRQFSNSRSEMNVSTLELGDSALYLCASSLDVYGGTEAFFGQGTRLTVV.

This clone was recorded only once. The gene calls are TRBV12-5 and TRBJ2-3; D uncertain. Germline V gives CDR1 LGHNT, CDR2 FRNRAP. The CDR3 extends over 14 amino acids. V lost 4 bases and J 6 bases, leaving 14 bases between the germline ends. For the CDR3, the DNA is TGTGCTAGTGGTTCCCCTGGCCCTAGTGATACGCAGTATTTT. Translating it yields CASGSPGPSDTQYF.

In this sample, this clone turned up once. The V gene is TRBV7-6, the J gene TRBJ2-1; no clear D. V lost 1 base to trimming and J lost 5 bases, with 21 bases between them. Germline values: CDR1 SGHVS, CDR2 FNYEAQ. The CDR3 is 18 residues long. As DNA, the CDR3 is TGTGCCAGCAGCTTAGGGAGTAATAGGTCCCCAGCTAACAATGAGCAGTTCTTC. It encodes CASSLGSNRSPANNEQFF.

Here the CDR3 reads CASSFGTGEAFF. CDR3 DNA: TGTGCCAGCAGCTTCGGGACAGGTGAAGCTTTCTTT. The V and J genes are TRBV11-2 and TRBJ1-1, with 8 positions matching TRBD1. The germline V gene encodes CDR1 SGHAT and CDR2 FQNNGV. V lost 3 bases to trimming and J lost 7 bases; unmatched junction nucleotides: 1. This CDR3 has 12 amino acids.

This clone was picked up one time. The chain has TRBV2 and TRBJ2-3, with 10 positions matching TRBD2. CDR1 and CDR2 from the germline V gene are SNHLY and FYNNEI. The CDR3 is 15 amino acids. J gave up 4 bases and V 3 bases, and 4 bases lay outside the gene matches. Here the CDR3 reads CASSDPSGSADTQYF. CDR3 DNA sequence: TGTGCCAGCAGTGACCCTAGCGGGAGCGCAGATACGCAGTATTTT.

The genes are TRBV7-3 and TRBJ1-2; 7 bases agree with TRBD1. With 5 bases clipped from V and 4 bases from J, the junction kept 10 bases outside the gene matches. The CDR3 extends over 15 amino acids. CDR1 and CDR2 (germline): SGHTA, FQGTGA. CDR3 DNA: TGTGCCAGCAGCCAGTCGACAGGGACAACCTATGGCTACACCTTC. Protein sequence: CASSQSTGTTYGYTF.

V gene TRBV25-1 combines with J gene TRBJ2-3; 8 bases are shared with TRBD2. This CDR3 contains 16 residues. CDR1 is MGHDK and CDR2 is SYGVNS in the germline V gene. V gave up 3 bases and J gave up 3 bases; unmatched junction bases: 8. The CDR3 sequence: CASSDVGGRRTDTQYF. The CDR3, as DNA: TGTGCCAGCAGTGATGTCGGCGGGAGGAGGACAGATACGCAGTATTTT.